This is a list of T cell receptor beta chains from one sample in a study of cytomegalovirus exposure and HLA in healthy donors. Clones were sequenced by immunoSEQ multiplex PCR, and TCRdb holds only the in-frame ones, with some missing. There are approximately 120,000 clones in the sample; over 60% occur only once, and 4% to 5.5% lies in the top ten. Sequenced input: PBMCs. The origin of the receptors is a man aged 55 to 69 in good health and CMV-seropositive. The CDR3 runs from the conserved cysteine through the conserved F or W. The order of the fields is D gene, V gene, CDR3 length, clone size, J gene, CDR3 protein, CDR3 DNA. The D gene is left open where the match is weak. Expanded clones get a size class; other rows say once, few or many, or leave the size out.

>.|TRBV29-1|11|.|TRBJ1-2
CSVEKGGGYTF
TGCAGCGTTGAAAAGGGGGGGGGCTACACCTTC
>.|TRBV27|17|.|TRBJ1-4
CASSLVLQHATNEKLFF
TGTGCCAGCAGTTTAGTCCTACAGCATGCAACTAATGAAAAACTGTTTTTT
>.|TRBV6-1|15|once|TRBJ1-4
CASSAAGGRDEKLFF
TGTGCCAGCAGTGCCGCGGGAGGGAGGGATGAAAAACTGTTTTTT
>.|TRBV5-4|14|.|TRBJ1-4
CASSLRGGDEKLFF
TGTGCCAGCAGCTTGAGGGGGGGAGATGAAAAACTGTTTTTT
>.|TRBV19|17|.|TRBJ2-2
CASSSSGEGINTGELFF
TGTGCCAGTAGTTCCTCAGGGGAAGGGATAAACACCGGGGAGCTGTTTTTT
>TRBD1|TRBV30|17|few|TRBJ1-6
CAWSEGGNGAYNSPLHF
TGTGCCTGGAGTGAAGGGGGCAATGGGGCCTATAATTCACCCCTCCACTTT
>.|TRBV5-5|12|.|TRBJ2-7
CASSALNYEQYF
TGTGCCAGCAGCGCGTTAAACTACGAGCAGTACTTC
>TRBD1|TRBV5-1|14|.|TRBJ2-3
CASSWGQAGDTQYF
TGCGCCAGCAGCTGGGGACAGGCGGGAGATACGCAGTATTTT
>.|TRBV28|15|.|TRBJ2-5
CASSRSGYQSGTQYF
TGTGCCAGCAGTCGGAGCGGGTACCAATCCGGGACCCAGTACTTC
>.|TRBV6-4|13|.|TRBJ1-5
CASSAREDQPQHF
TGTGCCAGCAGTGCTAGGGAGGACCAGCCCCAGCATTTT
>TRBD2|TRBV19|15|few|TRBJ2-5
CASSPRSGGQETQYF
TGTGCCAGTAGTCCGAGGAGCGGGGGCCAAGAGACCCAGTACTTC
>.|TRBV4-2|13|.|TRBJ1-4
CASRRGANEKLFF
TGTGCCAGCCGCCGGGGGGCTAATGAAAAACTGTTTTTT
>TRBD1|TRBV7-3|13|.|TRBJ1-1
CASSLTGTTEAFF
TGTGCCAGCAGTCTGACAGGGACCACTGAAGCTTTCTTT
>.|TRBV6-5|15|.|TRBJ1-2
CASSQAPGTRGGYTF
TGTGCCAGCAGCCAAGCCCCAGGCACTCGGGGTGGCTACACCTTC
>TRBD2|TRBV9|15|few|TRBJ2-7
CASSVEAGTTYEQYF
TGTGCCAGCAGCGTAGAGGCGGGGACTACCTACGAGCAGTACTTC
>TRBD1|TRBV2|15|.|TRBJ1-5
CASSDQTGGYQPQHF
TGTGCCAGCAGTGATCAGACAGGGGGGTATCAGCCCCAGCATTTT
>TRBD2|TRBV5-6|13|.|TRBJ2-1
CASSLLVAGKQFF
TGTGCCAGCAGCTTGTTAGTAGCGGGGAAGCAGTTCTTC
>.|TRBV19|15|once|TRBJ2-2
CASSIGPRNAGELFF
TGTGCCAGTAGTATAGGGCCACGAAACGCCGGGGAGCTGTTTTTT
>.|TRBV29-1|13|.|TRBJ2-7
CSVEHSYGDEQYF
TGCAGCGTTGAACACTCGTACGGGGACGAGCAGTACTTC
>.|TRBV2|12|.|TRBJ2-5
CASSEFRETQYF
TGTGCCAGCAGTGAATTCCGGGAGACCCAGTACTTC
>.|TRBV7-9|14|once|TRBJ1-2
CASSLEGANYGYTF
TGTGCCAGCAGCTTAGAGGGAGCTAACTATGGCTACACCTTC
>.|TRBV5-4|16|.|TRBJ1-6
CASSLDTATSNSPLHF
TGTGCCAGCAGCTTGGACACCGCAACGTCCAATTCACCCCTCCACTTT
>TRBD2|TRBV5-1|14|.|TRBJ2-1
CASSPSGTYNEQFF
TGCGCCAGCAGCCCTAGCGGGACCTACAATGAGCAGTTCTTC
>TRBD2|TRBV4-1|15|.|TRBJ2-5
CASSQLGLAPGTQYF
TGCGCCAGCAGCCAGCTAGGACTAGCGCCAGGGACCCAGTACTTC
>TRBD2|TRBV5-4|17|.|TRBJ2-1
CASSSSGGAGSYNEQFF
TGTGCCAGCAGCTCGAGCGGGGGCGCCGGGTCCTACAATGAGCAGTTCTTC
>TRBD1|TRBV6-1|14|.|TRBJ1-4
CASSDLDRGEKLFF
TGTGCCAGCAGTGACTTGGACAGGGGAGAAAAACTGTTTTTT
>.|TRBV19|15|.|TRBJ1-5
CASSIGQVRDQPQHF
TGTGCCAGTAGTATAGGGCAGGTCAGGGATCAGCCCCAGCATTTT
>.|TRBV6-5|11|.|TRBJ2-7
CASRMRSEQYF
TGTGCCAGCAGAATGCGTTCCGAGCAGTACTTC
>TRBD1|TRBV10-3|14|few|TRBJ2-1
CAISETGVGNEQFF
TGTGCCATCAGCGAAACAGGGGTTGGGAATGAGCAGTTCTTC
>TRBD1|TRBV5-4|14|.|TRBJ1-1
CASSEYTQGAPAFF
TGTGCCAGCAGCGAATACACACAGGGGGCACCGGCTTTCTTT
>.|TRBV6-1|13|many|TRBJ1-1
CASSPFGGALAFF
TGTGCCAGCAGTCCATTTGGGGGCGCATTGGCTTTCTTT
>.|TRBV10-3|14|.|TRBJ2-5
CAISESGDKETQYF
TGTGCCATCAGTGAGTCAGGGGATAAAGAGACCCAGTACTTC
>.|TRBV9|15|few|TRBJ1-3
CASSARGAGGNTIYF
TGTGCCAGCAGCGCCCGGGGGGCTGGGGGAAACACCATATATTTT
>.|TRBV18|11|few|TRBJ2-1
CASSFRDEQFF
TGTGCCAGCTCTTTTCGGGATGAGCAGTTCTTC
>TRBD1|TRBV2|14|.|TRBJ1-5
CASTTGGGNQPQHF
TGTGCCAGCACCACAGGGGGCGGAAATCAGCCCCAGCATTTT
>TRBD1|TRBV6-1|16|.|TRBJ2-1
CASSGSGGGGYNEQFF
TGTGCCAGCAGTGGTTCAGGGGGCGGTGGGTACAATGAGCAGTTCTTC
>.|TRBV27|18|.|TRBJ2-5
CASSLLGLEGLNQETQYF
TGTGCCAGCAGTTTATTAGGACTCGAAGGCCTTAATCAAGAGACCCAGTACTTC
>.|TRBV7-9|14|.|TRBJ2-7
CASSFVPHSYEQYF
TGTGCCAGCAGCTTTGTCCCCCACTCCTACGAGCAGTACTTC
>.|TRBV9|15|.|TRBJ1-2
CASSPSPGQIYGYTF
TGTGCCAGCAGCCCCTCCCCCGGACAGATATATGGCTACACCTTC
>.|TRBV7-8|16|.|TRBJ1-4
CASRFTGTYGDEKLFF
TGTGCCAGCAGATTTACCGGGACTTACGGCGACGAAAAACTGTTTTTT
>.|TRBV30|11|.|TRBJ1-4
CAWSGGGKLFF
TGTGCCTGGAGTGGGGGAGGGAAACTGTTTTTT
>.|TRBV15|13|.|TRBJ1-5
CATSKIYDQPQHF
TGTGCCACCAGCAAGATCTATGATCAGCCCCAGCATTTT
>.|TRBV28|13|once|TRBJ1-2
CASSLGFAGGYTF
TGTGCCAGCAGTTTAGGCTTCGCGGGCGGCTACACCTTC
>.|TRBV19|14|.|TRBJ2-2
CASTSRVNTGELFF
TGTGCCAGTACGAGCAGGGTGAACACCGGGGAGCTGTTTTTT
>TRBD1|TRBV6-5|15|.|TRBJ2-7
CASSYFGQESYEQYF
TGTGCCAGCAGTTACTTCGGACAGGAGTCCTACGAGCAGTACTTC
>.|TRBV7-2|14|.|TRBJ2-7
CASSLGGPFSEQYF
TGTGCCAGCAGCTTAGGCGGGCCTTTTTCCGAGCAGTACTTC
>TRBD1|TRBV10-2|12|.|TRBJ2-1
CASRQGVNEQFF
TGCGCCAGCAGACAGGGGGTTAATGAGCAGTTCTTC
>TRBD1|TRBV5-4|14|few|TRBJ1-6
CASSRTGQNSPLHF
TGTGCCAGCAGCAGGACAGGACAGAATTCACCCCTCCACTTT
>TRBD1|TRBV2|13|.|TRBJ1-1
CASTLRQGGEAFF
TGTGCCAGCACCCTCAGACAGGGGGGCGAAGCTTTCTTT
>.|TRBV5-1|14|.|TRBJ1-6
CASSQEGGWSPLHF
TGCGCCAGCAGCCAAGAGGGAGGCTGGTCACCCCTCCACTTT
>.|TRBV10-1|12|few|TRBJ1-1
CASRIRAGGAFF
TGCGCCAGCAGGATCCGGGCGGGTGGAGCTTTCTTT
>.|TRBV5-1|14|.|TRBJ2-1
CASSKTLEGNEQFF
TGCGCCAGCAGCAAGACATTAGAAGGCAATGAGCAGTTCTTC